The clone carrying this TCR beta chain was found once. Libraries were prepared by immunoSEQ multiplex PCR; TCRdb keeps only in-frame clonotypes and omits some of them. The repertoire has approximately 82,000 clones, approximately 92% of them found once; the top ten carry about 5.9%. The record originates from a study of blood T cell repertoires in COVID-19. Overall study context: COVID-19 samples from acute and convalescent phases originated in the United States, Italy and Spain. In each case, the material was cDNA or gDNA derived from T cells, B-cell-depleted T cells, or PBMCs.

The sequence was collected from a woman aged 60-70 years with active COVID-19. What was sequenced was peripheral blood.

CDR3 protein: CATGLRRYGYTF. The CDR3 coding sequence is TGTGCCACCGGGCTCCGGAGGTATGGCTACACCTTC. V gene TRBV28 combines with J gene TRBJ1-2; D gene uncertain. The germline V and J ends were trimmed by 10 bases and 5 bases, with 14 bases remaining between them. The germline V gene encodes CDR1 MDHEN and CDR2 SYDVKM. The CDR3 sequence is 12 residues long.